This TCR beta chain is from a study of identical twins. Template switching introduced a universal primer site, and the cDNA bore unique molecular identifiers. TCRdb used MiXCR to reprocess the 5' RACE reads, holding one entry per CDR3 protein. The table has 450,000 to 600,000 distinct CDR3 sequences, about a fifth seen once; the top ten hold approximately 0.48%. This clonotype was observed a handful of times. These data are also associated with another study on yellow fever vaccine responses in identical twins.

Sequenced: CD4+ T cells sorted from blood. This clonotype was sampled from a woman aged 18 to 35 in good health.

The CDR3 loop is CALGSSSGNTIYF. CDR3 nucleotides: TGTGCCCTTGGAAGTTCCTCTGGAAACACCATATATTTT. The V and J genes are TRBV10-3 and TRBJ1-3, with D unresolved. CDR3 length: 13 amino acids. Per the germline V gene, CDR1 is ENHRY and CDR2 is SYGVKD. The ends were cut back, 11 bases at V and 0 bases at J, with 11 bases in the middle.